The 15 T cell receptor beta chains reported below all come from one sample, sequenced in a study of T cell changes during pregnancy in multiple sclerosis. The repertoire was sequenced with immunoSEQ multiplex PCR; TCRdb's copy has only in-frame clones and lacks some. Among under 70,000 clones listed, 91% were seen once. Sequenced here: peripheral blood, sampled after pregnancy. Receptor source: a female donor in good health, enrolled as a control in a pregnancy study.

The chain carries TRBV9 and TRBJ1-5, with D unresolved. Germline lookup yields CDR1 SGDLS and CDR2 YYNGEE. This CDR3 comprises 17 residues. V shed 4 bases and J shed 0 bases, with 17 bases lying between them. For the CDR3, the DNA is TGTGCCAGCAGCCCAGACGGAGGGTTCTATAGCAATCAGCCCCAGCATTTT. Its translation is CASSPDGGFYSNQPQHF.

This clone was seen only once. The CDR3 region is CASSLSRTAVEQYF. CDR3 DNA sequence: TGTGCCAGCAGTTTATCCCGGACTGCCGTCGAGCAGTACTTC. This chain links TRBV27 with TRBJ2-7; a weak D match, TRBD2 (5 bases). Trimming cost V 0 bases and J 6 bases, with 12 bases left between them. The CDR3 runs 14 residues. Germline CDR1 MNHEY, CDR2 SMNVEV (reference sequence).

The V and J genes are TRBV18 and TRBJ2-7; TRBD1 aligns across 9 bases. CDR3 length: 16 residues. Germline V gene data show CDR1 as KGHSH and CDR2 as LQKENI. Losses at the gene ends were 2 bases for V and 5 bases for J; bases not matched to a gene: 10. Here the CDR3 DNA reads TGTGCCAGCTCACCATCAGCCACAGGGGGCCTGAACGAGCAGTACTTC. This gives the protein CASSPSATGGLNEQYF.

This clone came up a few times. The rearrangement joins TRBV9 to TRBJ1-4; weak D call: TRBD1 (5 bases). CDR1 and CDR2 (germline): SGDLS, YYNGEE. The CDR3 is 14 residues long. Trimming left V 0 bases short and J 4 bases short, with 7 bases between. The CDR3 spells CASSVGGDNEKLFF. CDR3 DNA: TGTGCCAGCAGCGTAGGGGGCGATAATGAAAAACTGTTTTTT.

The chain employs TRBV4-1 and TRBJ1-6, with D uncertain. Germline V gene lookup returns CDR1 MGHRA and CDR2 YSYEKL. The CDR3 is made up of 18 amino acids. The germline V and J ends were trimmed by 0 bases and 0 bases, with 12 bases remaining between them. The DNA for the CDR3 is TGCGCCAGCAGCCAAGATTCGCGACGAGGCTCCTATAATTCACCCCTCCACTTT. Residues: CASSQDSRRGSYNSPLHF.

V is TRBV5-6 and J is TRBJ2-7, with TRBD1 as a possible D gene (8 bases). CDR1 and CDR2 (germline): SGHDT, YYEEEE. This CDR3 has 17 amino acids. The ends were cut back, 4 bases at V and 2 bases at J, with 22 bases in the middle. DNA for the CDR3: TGTGCCAGCAGCCTTGACAGGGGAGGGCCTTTAACCTACGAGCAGTACTTC. This encodes CASSLDRGGPLTYEQYF.

This clone was seen a single time. The J gene is TRBJ1-1, the V gene TRBV6-6; 7 bases are shared with TRBD1. From germline, CDR1 is MNHNY and CDR2 SVGAGI (reference sequence). This CDR3 contains 14 residues. The V gene end was trimmed by 0 bases and the J gene end by 4 bases; junction bases not matched to a gene: 2. The CDR3 is CASSYSTGSTEAFF. CDR3 nucleotide sequence: TGTGCCAGCAGTTACTCGACAGGGAGCACTGAAGCTTTCTTT.

This chain links TRBV19 with TRBJ1-1; D may be TRBD1 (6 bases). The CDR3 is made up of 15 amino acids. Trimming pared 4 bases from V and 4 bases from J, leaving 16 bases between. Germline lookup yields CDR1 LNHDA and CDR2 SQIVND (reference sequence). CDR3 sequence reads: CASSTNRVGRTEAFF. CDR3 in DNA: TGTGCCAGTAGTACGAACAGGGTTGGGCGCACTGAAGCTTTCTTT.

J is TRBJ1-2 and V is TRBV18; 7 nucleotides match TRBD1. Germline V gives CDR1 KGHSH, CDR2 LQKENI. The CDR3 is made up of 13 amino acids. V lost 2 bases and J lost 3; bases outside the gene matches: 0. CDR3 sequence reads: CASSPTGDYGYTF. DNA of the CDR3: TGTGCCAGCTCACCAACAGGGGACTATGGCTACACCTTC. Full variable domain (missing parts from reference TRBV18 and TRBJ1-2): NAGVMQNPRHLVRRRGQEARLRCSPMKGHSHVYWYRQLPEEGLKFMVYLQKENIIDESGMPKERFSAEFPKEGPSILRIQQVVRGDSAAYFCASSPTGDYGYTFGSGTRLTVV.

This rearrangement joins TRBV5-4 to TRBJ1-2; D is possibly TRBD1 (5 bases). Germline-derived CDR1 and CDR2 are SGHNT and YYREEE (reference sequence). The CDR3 extends over 14 amino acids. With 0 bases removed from V and 4 bases from J, the gap between germline ends came to 10 bases. The CDR3 reads CASSLGTGTYGYTF. CDR3 in DNA: TGTGCCAGCAGCTTGGGTACAGGAACCTATGGCTACACCTTC.

The CDR3 region is CASRRSSYNSPLHF. The CDR3 nucleotides are TGTGCCAGCAGGCGGAGCTCCTATAATTCACCCCTCCACTTT. The chain carries TRBV6-5 and TRBJ1-6; D is unresolved. The CDR3 length is 14 residues. Germline CDR1 is MNHEY and CDR2 is SVGAGI. Trimming cost V 6 bases and J 0 bases, with 6 bases left between them.

The CDR3: CASSADGGQETQYF. As DNA, the CDR3 is TGTGCCAGCAGCGCGGACGGGGGACAAGAGACCCAGTACTTC. The chain is built from TRBV13 and TRBJ2-5; a weak D match, TRBD2 (6 bases). The CDR3 spans 14 residues. Germline CDR1 PRHDT, CDR2 FYEKMQ (reference sequence). V lost 5 bases and J 2 bases, leaving 12 bases between the germline ends.

The chain recombines TRBV7-2 with TRBJ2-7; a weak D match, TRBD1 (6 bases). Germline-derived CDR1 and CDR2 are SGHTA and FQGNSA. Trimming shortened V by 4 bases and J by 1 base, and 8 bases separated the two germline ends. This CDR3 has 13 residues. CDR3 protein: CASSSDRSYEQYF. In DNA form, the CDR3 reads TGTGCCAGCAGCTCGGACAGATCCTACGAGCAGTACTTC. The full variable domain, with the rest looked up from reference TRBV7-2 and TRBJ2-7, is GAGVSQSPSNKVTEKGKDVELRCDPISGHTALYWYRQSLGQGLEFLIYFQGNSAPDKSGLPSDRFSAERTGGSVSTLTIQRTQQEDSAVYLCASSSDRSYEQYFGPGTRLTVT.

The V and J genes are TRBV4-1 and TRBJ2-5; the match to TRBD2 covers 8 bases. CDR3 length equals 16 residues. Germline assignment: CDR1 MGHRA and CDR2 YSYEKL. The ends lost 1 base at V and 7 bases at J; junction bases unmatched: 11. The CDR3 region is CASSQVSSGGVGTQYF. For the CDR3, the DNA is TGCGCCAGCAGCCAAGTTTCGAGCGGGGGTGTTGGGACCCAGTACTTC.

The rearrangement joins TRBV19 to TRBJ2-3; 9 bases line up with TRBD2. CDR3 size: 17 residues. V lost 1 base and J lost 1; bases outside the gene matches: 6. The germline V gene encodes CDR1 LNHDA and CDR2 SQIVND (reference sequence). Here the CDR3 reads CASSIASGGFGTDTQYF. In DNA form, the CDR3 reads TGTGCCAGTAGTATAGCAAGCGGGGGGTTTGGCACAGATACGCAGTATTTT.